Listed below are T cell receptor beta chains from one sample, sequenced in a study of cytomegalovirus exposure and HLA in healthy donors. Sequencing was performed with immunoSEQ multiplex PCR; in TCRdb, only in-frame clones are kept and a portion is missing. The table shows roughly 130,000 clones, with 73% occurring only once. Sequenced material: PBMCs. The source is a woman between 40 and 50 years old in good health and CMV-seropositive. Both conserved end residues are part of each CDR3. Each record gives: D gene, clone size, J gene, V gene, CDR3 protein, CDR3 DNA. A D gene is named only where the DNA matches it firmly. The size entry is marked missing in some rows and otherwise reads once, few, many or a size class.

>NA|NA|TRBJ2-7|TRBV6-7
CASSYSTGASSYEQYF
TGTGCCAGCAGTTACTCGACAGGTGCCAGCTCCTACGAGCAGTACTTC
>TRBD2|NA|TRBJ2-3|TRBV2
CASGGGRADTQYF
TGTGCCAGTGGGGGGGGTAGGGCAGATACGCAGTATTTT
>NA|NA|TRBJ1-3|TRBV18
CASSPTGATGNTIYF
TGTGCCAGCTCACCGACCGGAGCAACTGGAAACACCATATATTTT
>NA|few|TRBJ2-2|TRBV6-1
CASRADSGELFF
TGTGCCAGCAGGGCGGACAGCGGGGAGCTGTTTTTT
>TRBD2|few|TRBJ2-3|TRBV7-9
CASSLGGGGAGGRDTQYF
TGTGCCAGCAGCTTAGGGGGAGGAGGAGCGGGGGGGCGAGATACGCAGTATTTT
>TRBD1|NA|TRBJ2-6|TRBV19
CASSSTGVTAGANVLTF
TGTGCCAGTAGTTCAACAGGGGTGACGGCCGGGGCCAACGTCCTGACTTTC
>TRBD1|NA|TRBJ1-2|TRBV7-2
CASSLVAGGKNYGYTF
TGTGCCAGCAGCTTAGTAGCAGGGGGCAAGAACTATGGCTACACCTTC
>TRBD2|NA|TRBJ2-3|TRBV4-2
CASSQARAGGTDTQYF
TGTGCCAGCAGCCAAGCGCGAGCGGGAGGCACAGATACGCAGTATTTT
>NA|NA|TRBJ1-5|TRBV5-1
CASSLGGGGDQPQHF
TGCGCCAGCAGCTTGGGTGGGGGCGGCGATCAGCCCCAGCATTTT
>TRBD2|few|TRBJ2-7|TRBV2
CARTAGGREQYF
TGTGCCAGGACAGCGGGGGGGCGCGAGCAGTACTTC
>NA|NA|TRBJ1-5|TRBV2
CASRLTGLNQPQHF
TGTGCCAGCAGATTGACAGGACTCAATCAGCCCCAGCATTTT
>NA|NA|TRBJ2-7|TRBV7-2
CASEGRGGSLGIGYEQYF
TGTGCCAGCGAAGGCCGGGGTGGGTCGTTGGGCATCGGCTACGAGCAGTACTTC
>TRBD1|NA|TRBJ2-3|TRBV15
CATSRLTGGTDTQYF
TGTGCCACCAGCAGATTGACAGGGGGCACAGATACGCAGTATTTT
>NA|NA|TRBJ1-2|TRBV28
CASSFGGLTNYGYTF
TGTGCCAGCAGTTTCGGTGGTCTTACTAACTATGGCTACACCTTC
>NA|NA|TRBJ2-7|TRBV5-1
CASSFSGSYEQYF
TGCGCCAGCAGCTTTTCGGGCTCCTACGAGCAGTACTTC
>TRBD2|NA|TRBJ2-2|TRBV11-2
CASSLGTSGIGRTGELFF
TGTGCCAGCAGCTTAGGGACTAGCGGGATAGGGCGCACCGGGGAGCTGTTTTTT
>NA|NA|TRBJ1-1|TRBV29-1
CSVVARDVEAFF
TGCAGCGTTGTGGCCAGGGATGTTGAAGCTTTCTTT
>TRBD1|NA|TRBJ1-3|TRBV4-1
CASSQATGVSGNTIYF
TGCGCCAGCAGCCAAGCCACAGGGGTCTCTGGAAACACCATATATTTT
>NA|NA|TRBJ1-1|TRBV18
CATAGAEAFF
TGTGCCACGGCAGGGGCTGAAGCTTTCTTT
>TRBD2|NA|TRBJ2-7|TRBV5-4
CASSFGTSYEQYF
TGTGCCAGCAGCTTCGGGACTAGCTACGAGCAGTACTTC
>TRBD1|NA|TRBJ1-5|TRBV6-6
CASSPGQGAQPQHF
TGTGCCAGCAGCCCCGGGCAGGGGGCTCAGCCCCAGCATTTT
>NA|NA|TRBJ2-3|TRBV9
CASGQEAADTQYF
TGTGCCAGCGGCCAAGAGGCCGCAGATACGCAGTATTTT
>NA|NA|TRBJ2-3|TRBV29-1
CSIAASTDTQYF
TGCAGCATTGCCGCGAGCACAGATACGCAGTATTTT
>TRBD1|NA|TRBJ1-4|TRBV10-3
CAISETGGTEKLFF
TGTGCCATCAGTGAGACAGGGGGGACGGAAAAACTGTTTTTT
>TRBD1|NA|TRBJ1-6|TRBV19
CASTVDRAHSPLHF
TGTGCCAGTACGGTCGACAGGGCCCATTCACCCCTCCACTTT
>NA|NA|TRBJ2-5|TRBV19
CASRMGAGEETQYF
TGTGCCAGTAGGATGGGGGCAGGGGAAGAGACCCAGTACTTC
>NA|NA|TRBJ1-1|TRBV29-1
CSVRQGGDTEAFF
TGCAGCGTTCGGCAGGGAGGGGACACTGAAGCTTTCTTT
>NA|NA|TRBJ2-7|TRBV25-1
CASSDLQFYEQYF
TGTGCCAGCAGTGACCTACAGTTCTACGAGCAGTACTTC
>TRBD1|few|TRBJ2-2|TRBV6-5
CASRDDRGYTGELFF
TGTGCCAGCAGAGACGACAGGGGGTATACCGGGGAGCTGTTTTTT
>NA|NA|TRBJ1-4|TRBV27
CASSSLTFSGEKLFF
TGTGCCAGCAGTTCGTTGACATTCTCAGGGGAAAAACTGTTTTTT
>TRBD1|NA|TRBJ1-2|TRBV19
CASSMWDRGRRSDGYTF
TGTGCCAGTAGTATGTGGGACAGGGGGCGGCGATCGGATGGCTACACCTTC
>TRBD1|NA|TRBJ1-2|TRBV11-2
CASSFQTGDYGYTF
TGTGCCAGCAGCTTTCAGACAGGGGACTATGGCTACACCTTC
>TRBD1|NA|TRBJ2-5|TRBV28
CASSMRQGNQETQYF
TGTGCCAGCAGTATGCGACAGGGTAATCAAGAGACCCAGTACTTC
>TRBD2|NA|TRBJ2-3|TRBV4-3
CASSQGTGGTSGTDTQYF
TGCGCCAGCAGCCAAGGTACTGGGGGGACTAGCGGAACAGATACGCAGTATTTT
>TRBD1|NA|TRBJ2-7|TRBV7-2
CASSYVGQGPYEQYF
TGTGCCAGCAGCTATGTCGGACAGGGACCCTACGAGCAGTACTTC
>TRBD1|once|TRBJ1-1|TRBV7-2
CASSLEGQGNTEAFF
TGTGCCAGCAGCTTAGAGGGACAGGGGAACACTGAAGCTTTCTTT
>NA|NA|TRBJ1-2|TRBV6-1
CASSAGTSNYGYTF
TGTGCCAGCAGTGCCGGGACTTCTAACTATGGCTACACCTTC
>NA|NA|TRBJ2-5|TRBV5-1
CASKTSQETQYF
TGCGCCAGCAAGACTAGCCAAGAGACCCAGTACTTC
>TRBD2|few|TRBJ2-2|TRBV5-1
CASSLVVAGATGELFF
TGCGCCAGCAGCTTGGTGGTAGCGGGAGCCACCGGGGAGCTGTTTTTT
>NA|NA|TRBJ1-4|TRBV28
CASSLDRVNEKLFF
TGTGCCAGCAGTTTGGACAGAGTGAATGAAAAACTGTTTTTT
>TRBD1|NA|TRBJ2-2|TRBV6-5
CASSRGQGGTGELFF
TGTGCCAGCAGCCGAGGACAGGGGGGGACCGGGGAGCTGTTTTTT
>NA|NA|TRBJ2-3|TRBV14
CASSRHLLTDTQYF
TGTGCCAGCAGCCGACACCTACTCACAGATACGCAGTATTTT
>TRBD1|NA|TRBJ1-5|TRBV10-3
CAISEDRDQPQHF
TGTGCCATCAGTGAGGACAGGGATCAGCCCCAGCATTTT
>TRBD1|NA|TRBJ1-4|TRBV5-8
CASSRDRDANEKLFF
TGTGCCAGCAGTAGGGACAGGGACGCTAATGAAAAACTGTTTTTT
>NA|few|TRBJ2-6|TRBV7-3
CASSSDRANVLTF
TGTGCCAGCAGCTCGGACAGGGCCAACGTCCTGACTTTC
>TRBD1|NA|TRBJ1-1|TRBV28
CASSPWTGRTEAFF
TGTGCCAGCAGTCCGTGGACAGGGAGGACTGAAGCTTTCTTT
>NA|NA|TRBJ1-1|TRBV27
CASSFGGAVRTEAFF
TGTGCCAGCAGTTTTGGGGGGGCGGTACGAACTGAAGCTTTCTTT
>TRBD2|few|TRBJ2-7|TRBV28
CASSFNWQSGGGYEQYF
TGTGCCAGCAGTTTTAATTGGCAGTCGGGGGGGGGCTACGAGCAGTACTTC
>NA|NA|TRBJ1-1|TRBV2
CASRARTVGIAFF
TGTGCCAGCAGGGCCCGGACAGTCGGGATAGCTTTCTTT
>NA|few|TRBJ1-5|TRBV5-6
CASSVGGSNQPQHF
TGTGCCAGCAGTGTAGGAGGTAGCAATCAGCCCCAGCATTTT
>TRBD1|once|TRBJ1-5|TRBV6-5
CASSSGQNAQPQHF
TGTGCCAGCAGCTCGGGACAGAACGCTCAGCCCCAGCATTTT
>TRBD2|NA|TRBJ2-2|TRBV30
CAWRGTSLGELFF
TGTGCCTGGAGGGGGACTAGTCTCGGGGAGCTGTTTTTT
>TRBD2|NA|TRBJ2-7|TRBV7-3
CASSLSGVSSYEQYF
TGTGCCAGCAGCCTTAGCGGGGTCAGCTCCTACGAGCAGTACTTC
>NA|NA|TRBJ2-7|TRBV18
CASSSSLGGAIPYEQYF
TGTGCCAGCTCATCATCCCTGGGTGGGGCAATTCCCTACGAGCAGTACTTC
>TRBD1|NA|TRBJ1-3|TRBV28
CASRLGGQGPGNTIYF
TGTGCCAGCAGGCTCGGGGGACAGGGTCCTGGAAACACCATATATTTT
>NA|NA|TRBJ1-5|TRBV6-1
CASRRVVNSNQPQHF
TGTGCCAGCAGGAGGGTAGTGAATAGCAATCAGCCCCAGCATTTT
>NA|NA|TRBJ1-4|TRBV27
CASRPGQSATNEKLFF
TGTGCCAGCAGACCTGGACAGTCTGCAACTAATGAAAAACTGTTTTTT
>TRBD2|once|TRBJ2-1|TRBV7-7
CASSPTSGRDNEQFF
TGTGCTAGCAGCCCGACTAGCGGGAGGGACAATGAGCAGTTCTTC